Sequencing of this TCR beta chain was carried out in a study of CD8+ T cells in alopecia areata. The sequencing template was cDNA reverse transcribed from extracted RNA. The method was immunoSEQ multiplex PCR; TCRdb's version includes in-frame clones alone and lacks a portion of them. The sample gives 90,000 to 130,000 clones, roughly 50% of which show up once; 12% is in the top ten. Study-level results: Both scalp clonality and the expanded CD8+ clones among the top 100 showed a significant decrease with tofacitinib. Scalp and blood samples kept many expanded lesional clones throughout tofacitinib. In lesional scalp, particularly from alopecia totalis/universalis, clonality was higher than in normal scalp.

In regard to this clone: The antigen is undetermined.

Described treatment: oral pan-JAK inhibitor, 5-10 mg twice daily. This receptor was identified in a human donor with alopecia areata. The sample in question was CD8+ T cells sorted from blood, obtained at week 24, from a patient treated with tofacitinib.

CDR3 DNA sequence: TGCAGCGTTGCAGGCCGGGAGGGGCGCCACGAGCAGTACTTC. This gives the protein CSVAGREGRHEQYF. The chain is built from TRBV29-1 and TRBJ2-5, with 8 bases identical to TRBD2. Near its end, the DNA agrees better with TRBJ2-7, so the J call may be wrong. The CDR3 extends over 14 amino acids. The germline V gene has CDR1 SQVTM and CDR2 ANQGSEA.